This record looks at one TCR beta chain sequence and its context. The antigen remains unidentified. These data originate in a study of radiation and T cells in renal cell carcinoma. The wider study: Nephrectomy followed 15 Gy stereotactic body radiation by 4 weeks. Regarding the study as a whole: In blood, top tumor clones expanded by 2 weeks, shrinking by 4. Pretreatment tumor biopsies were lacking, so baseline clonotypes are unknown.

Trimming stripped 1 base from V and 3 bases from J, with 13 bases between. CDR1 is SGHDT and CDR2 is YYEEEE in the germline V gene. The CDR3 consists of 16 residues. Time point: baseline pretreatment blood. As for treatment: 15 Gy SBRT to primary tumor, nephrectomy 4 weeks later. The patient's renal cell carcinoma had clear cell pathology. The assay was immunoSEQ multiplex PCR, and TCRdb's table has in-frame clones only and misses some. The profile shows 100,000 to 150,000 clones, roughly four fifths of them singletons. The clonotype comes from a woman aged 60 to 75 with renal cell carcinoma. This sequence joins TRBV5-6 and TRBJ2-2, with a tentative D call TRBD2 (6 bases). This specimen was blood, taken from a patient whose treatment included radiotherapy and nephrectomy. CDR3: CASSLFSGEDTGELFF. CDR3 bases: TGTGCCAGCAGCTTGTTTTCGGGGGAAGACACCGGGGAGCTGTTTTTT.